The present T cell receptor beta chain was sequenced within a study of control samples from healthy donors and cancer patients. The germline CDR1 and CDR2 sequences are LNHDA and SQIVND (reference sequence). This CDR3 is 15 amino acids long. V shed 5 bases and J shed 4 bases, with 15 bases lying between them. Some clones are missing from TCRdb's copy, which holds only in-frame ones; the method was immunoSEQ multiplex PCR. The table has approximately 97,000 clones, about 91% seen once. This sequence joins TRBV19 and TRBJ2-1; TRBD2 might be the D (6 bases). The sequencing sample was made of blood. The source is a man younger than 45 in good health. CDR3: CASSRLGGAYNEQFF. For the CDR3, the DNA is TGTGCCAGTAGTCGGTTGGGGGGAGCATACAATGAGCAGTTCTTC.